This T cell receptor (beta chain) was sequenced during a study of blood T cell repertoires in COVID-19. In the study overall: T cells, B-cell-depleted T cells, or PBMCs provided the cDNA or gDNA that served as material.

In the authors' methods: Scientists estimated how many nucleated cells there were by amplifying reference gene primers. The repertoire was sequenced with immunoSEQ multiplex PCR; TCRdb's copy has only in-frame clones and lacks some. V, J and clone size reflect that table, while D and trimming were determined from the DNA. Among 200,000 to 250,000 clones listed, around 80% were seen once. The sequence was collected from a young woman with acute or convalescent COVID-19. Sample: peripheral blood.

CDR3 residues: CASSQPLGQGARTEAFF. The CDR3 bases are TGTGCCAGCAGTCAGCCCTTGGGACAGGGGGCGCGGACTGAAGCTTTCTTT. J is TRBJ1-1 and V is TRBV27; 12 bases align to TRBD1. With 5 bases clipped from V and 5 bases from J, the junction kept 12 bases outside the gene matches. CDR1 is MNHEY and CDR2 is SMNVEV in the germline V gene (reference sequence). CDR3 length: 17 residues.